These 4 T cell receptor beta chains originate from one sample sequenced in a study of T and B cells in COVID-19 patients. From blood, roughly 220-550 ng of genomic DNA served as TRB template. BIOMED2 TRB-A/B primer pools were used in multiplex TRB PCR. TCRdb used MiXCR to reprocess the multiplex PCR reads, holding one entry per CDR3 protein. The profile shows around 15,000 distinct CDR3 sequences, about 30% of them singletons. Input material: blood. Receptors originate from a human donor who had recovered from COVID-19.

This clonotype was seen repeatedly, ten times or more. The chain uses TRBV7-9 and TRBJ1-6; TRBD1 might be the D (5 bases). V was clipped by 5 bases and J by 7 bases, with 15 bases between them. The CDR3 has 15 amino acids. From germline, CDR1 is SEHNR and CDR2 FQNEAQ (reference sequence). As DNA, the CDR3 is TGTGCCAGCAGCATAGGGGCAGCTTTCAATTCACCCCTCCACTTT. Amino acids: CASSIGAAFNSPLHF.

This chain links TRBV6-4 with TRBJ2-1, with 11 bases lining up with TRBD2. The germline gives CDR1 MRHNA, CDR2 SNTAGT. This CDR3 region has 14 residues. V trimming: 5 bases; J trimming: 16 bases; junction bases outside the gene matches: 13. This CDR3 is CASSPATSGAVQFF. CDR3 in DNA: TGTGCCAGCAGTCCGGCGACTAGCGGGGCAGTTCAATTCTTC.

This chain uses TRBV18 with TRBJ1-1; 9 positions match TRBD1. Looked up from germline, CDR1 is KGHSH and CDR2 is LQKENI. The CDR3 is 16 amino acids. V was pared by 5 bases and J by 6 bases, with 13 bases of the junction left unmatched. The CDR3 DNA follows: TGTGCCAGCTCATCGGGACAGGGTCGGTCTTTCGCTGAAGCTTTCTTT. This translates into CASSSGQGRSFAEAFF.

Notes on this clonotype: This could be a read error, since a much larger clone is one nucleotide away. The CDR3 reads CTSSLVPNTGELFF. CDR3 nucleotide sequence: TGTACCAGCAGCTTGGTTCCGAACACCGGGGAGCTGTTTTTT. This chain uses TRBV5-4 with TRBJ2-2, with D unresolved. CDR1 and CDR2 (germline): SGHNT, YYREEE (reference sequence). This CDR3 comprises 14 residues.